The 13 T cell receptor beta chains in this list originate from one sample, sequenced in a study of blood T cells in healthy people across ages. It was with a sample-barcoded 5' primer and a J-beta primer mix that a second PCR of roughly 7 to 12 cycles was run. A single record per CDR3 protein comes from TCRdb applying MiXCR to the 5' RACE reads. Of approximately 1.5 million distinct CDR3 sequences listed, 34% are singletons. Sequences were obtained from blood. These receptors came from a woman aged 25 to 45 in good health.

This clonotype has just a few counts. The V gene is TRBV9, the J gene TRBJ2-3, with D hard to call. Trimming stripped 4 bases from V and 3 bases from J, with 15 bases between. Germline loops: CDR1 SGDLS, CDR2 YYNGEE. This CDR3 spans 15 amino acids. Here the CDR3 DNA reads TGTGCCAGCAGCTCGCGTGATGGAGCAACAGATACGCAGTATTTT. It is translated as CASSSRDGATDTQYF.

This rearrangement joins TRBV30 to TRBJ2-7; 7 bases are shared with TRBD1. Germline lookup yields CDR1 GTSNPN and CDR2 SVGIG (reference sequence). Unmatched junction bases numbered 9, after V lost 5 bases and J lost 5 bases. CDR3 size: 13 residues. The CDR3 loop reads CAWVPTGKNEQYF. The CDR3 coding sequence is TGTGCCTGGGTCCCGACAGGGAAGAACGAGCAGTACTTC.

This clonotype appeared once. The J gene is TRBJ2-4, the V gene TRBV2; D is uncertain. Gene TRBJ2-7 matches the end of the DNA better, so the J call may be wrong. The CDR3 is 13 amino acids. Germline loops: CDR1 SNHLY, CDR2 FYNNEI. DNA of the CDR3: TGTGCCAGCAGTGAATCGCTCCGTAGCGAGCAGTACTTC. This encodes CASSESLRSEQYF.

The J gene is TRBJ2-5, the V gene TRBV10-3; 12 bases map to TRBD2. J gave up 5 bases and V 10 bases, and 14 bases lay outside the gene matches. The length of the CDR3 is 16 residues. In germline, CDR1 is ENHRY, CDR2 SYGVKD. The CDR3 loop is CATATSGGPQAETQYF. The DNA for the CDR3 is TGTGCCACCGCGACTAGCGGGGGCCCTCAGGCGGAGACCCAGTACTTC.

The table lists this clonotype with a few counts. This rearrangement joins TRBV4-1 to TRBJ2-7; 10 positions agree with TRBD2. Germline V CDR1 and CDR2: MGHRA, YSYEKL. V was clipped by 4 bases and J by 0 bases; unmatched bases: 9. CDR3 size: 17 residues. The CDR3 DNA is TGCGCCAGCAGCCCTTCCATAGCGGGGGGTTCCTCCTACGAGCAGTACTTC. This encodes CASSPSIAGGSSYEQYF.

This chain uses TRBV4-2 with TRBJ2-1; possible D gene TRBD2, 6 bases. The CDR3 runs 14 residues. With 2 bases removed from V and 10 bases from J, the gap between germline ends came to 15 bases. Germline assignment: CDR1 LGHNA and CDR2 YNFKEQ. CDR3: CASSQPSAGDEQFF. The CDR3 nucleotides are TGTGCCAGCAGCCAACCTAGCGCGGGTGACGAGCAGTTCTTC.

In this sample, this clonotype turned up a few times. The chain has TRBV29-1 and TRBJ1-1; D gene uncertain. Per germline, CDR1 SQVTM and CDR2 ANQGSEA. The CDR3 runs to 14 residues. Trimming removed 1 base from V and 1 base from J, with 10 bases in between. CDR3 nucleotide sequence: TGCAGCGTTGAAGGAGTGGTGGGGAACACTGAAGCTTTCTTT. Protein product: CSVEGVVGNTEAFF.

The chain uses TRBV4-1 and TRBJ1-1, with D possibly being TRBD1 (5 bases). The CDR3 runs to 14 residues. The V gene lost 4 bases and the J gene lost 5 bases, with 14 bases spanning the gap. Germline V gene sequence: CDR1 MGHRA, CDR2 YSYEKL. The CDR3 loop reads CASSRGSLETEAFF. The CDR3, as DNA: TGCGCCAGCAGCCGGGGCAGCTTGGAGACTGAAGCTTTCTTT.

There are a few counts of this clonotype. V and J are TRBV28 and TRBJ2-7, with D unclear. Germline CDR1 reads MDHEN; CDR2 reads SYDVKM. The CDR3 is 13 amino acids. Trimming shortened V by 3 bases and J by 4 bases, and 10 bases separated the two germline ends. The CDR3 spells CASSFSHWYEQYF. Written as DNA, the CDR3 is TGTGCCAGCAGTTTCTCGCACTGGTACGAGCAGTACTTC.

The table lists this clonotype with a few counts. The CDR3 coding sequence is TGTGCCAGCAGCCCAACACCGGACAGGACCAATGAGCAGTTCTTC. Its translation: CASSPTPDRTNEQFF. This chain connects TRBV11-1 to TRBJ2-1, with TRBD1 identical over 7 bases. The trim removed 5 bases at V and 6 bases at J, leaving 10 bases unmatched. CDR3 length: 15 residues. CDR1 and CDR2 from the germline V gene are SGHAT and FQDESV (reference sequence).

In this sample, this clonotype turned up a few times. This chain connects TRBV5-1 to TRBJ2-1, with 7 bases fitting TRBD1. This CDR3 region has 16 residues. V trimming: 0 bases; J trimming: 4 bases; junction bases outside the gene matches: 7. The germline CDR1 and CDR2 sequences are SGHRS and YFSETQ. CDR3 residues: CASSLAGQGVYNEQFF. In DNA form, the CDR3 reads TGCGCCAGCAGCTTGGCTGGTCAGGGGGTTTACAATGAGCAGTTCTTC.

The chain joins TRBV20-1 to TRBJ2-7; the match to TRBD1 covers 9 bases. Looked up from germline, CDR1 is DFQATT and CDR2 is SNEGSKA (reference sequence). J was trimmed by 4 bases and V by 8 bases; bases with no gene match: 9. This CDR3 has 13 residues. The CDR3 is CSTKGQGTYEQYF. The CDR3 bases are TGCAGTACAAAGGGACAGGGTACTTACGAGCAGTACTTC.

The chain recombines TRBV2 with TRBJ2-1; 12 nucleotides align to TRBD2. J gave up 2 bases and V 4 bases, and 3 bases lay outside the gene matches. CDR3 size: 16 residues. Germline V CDR1 and CDR2: SNHLY, FYNNEI. The CDR3 nucleotides are TGTGCCAGCAGTGGTGGACTAGCGGGGCCCTACAATGAGCAGTTCTTC. It codes for CASSGGLAGPYNEQFF.